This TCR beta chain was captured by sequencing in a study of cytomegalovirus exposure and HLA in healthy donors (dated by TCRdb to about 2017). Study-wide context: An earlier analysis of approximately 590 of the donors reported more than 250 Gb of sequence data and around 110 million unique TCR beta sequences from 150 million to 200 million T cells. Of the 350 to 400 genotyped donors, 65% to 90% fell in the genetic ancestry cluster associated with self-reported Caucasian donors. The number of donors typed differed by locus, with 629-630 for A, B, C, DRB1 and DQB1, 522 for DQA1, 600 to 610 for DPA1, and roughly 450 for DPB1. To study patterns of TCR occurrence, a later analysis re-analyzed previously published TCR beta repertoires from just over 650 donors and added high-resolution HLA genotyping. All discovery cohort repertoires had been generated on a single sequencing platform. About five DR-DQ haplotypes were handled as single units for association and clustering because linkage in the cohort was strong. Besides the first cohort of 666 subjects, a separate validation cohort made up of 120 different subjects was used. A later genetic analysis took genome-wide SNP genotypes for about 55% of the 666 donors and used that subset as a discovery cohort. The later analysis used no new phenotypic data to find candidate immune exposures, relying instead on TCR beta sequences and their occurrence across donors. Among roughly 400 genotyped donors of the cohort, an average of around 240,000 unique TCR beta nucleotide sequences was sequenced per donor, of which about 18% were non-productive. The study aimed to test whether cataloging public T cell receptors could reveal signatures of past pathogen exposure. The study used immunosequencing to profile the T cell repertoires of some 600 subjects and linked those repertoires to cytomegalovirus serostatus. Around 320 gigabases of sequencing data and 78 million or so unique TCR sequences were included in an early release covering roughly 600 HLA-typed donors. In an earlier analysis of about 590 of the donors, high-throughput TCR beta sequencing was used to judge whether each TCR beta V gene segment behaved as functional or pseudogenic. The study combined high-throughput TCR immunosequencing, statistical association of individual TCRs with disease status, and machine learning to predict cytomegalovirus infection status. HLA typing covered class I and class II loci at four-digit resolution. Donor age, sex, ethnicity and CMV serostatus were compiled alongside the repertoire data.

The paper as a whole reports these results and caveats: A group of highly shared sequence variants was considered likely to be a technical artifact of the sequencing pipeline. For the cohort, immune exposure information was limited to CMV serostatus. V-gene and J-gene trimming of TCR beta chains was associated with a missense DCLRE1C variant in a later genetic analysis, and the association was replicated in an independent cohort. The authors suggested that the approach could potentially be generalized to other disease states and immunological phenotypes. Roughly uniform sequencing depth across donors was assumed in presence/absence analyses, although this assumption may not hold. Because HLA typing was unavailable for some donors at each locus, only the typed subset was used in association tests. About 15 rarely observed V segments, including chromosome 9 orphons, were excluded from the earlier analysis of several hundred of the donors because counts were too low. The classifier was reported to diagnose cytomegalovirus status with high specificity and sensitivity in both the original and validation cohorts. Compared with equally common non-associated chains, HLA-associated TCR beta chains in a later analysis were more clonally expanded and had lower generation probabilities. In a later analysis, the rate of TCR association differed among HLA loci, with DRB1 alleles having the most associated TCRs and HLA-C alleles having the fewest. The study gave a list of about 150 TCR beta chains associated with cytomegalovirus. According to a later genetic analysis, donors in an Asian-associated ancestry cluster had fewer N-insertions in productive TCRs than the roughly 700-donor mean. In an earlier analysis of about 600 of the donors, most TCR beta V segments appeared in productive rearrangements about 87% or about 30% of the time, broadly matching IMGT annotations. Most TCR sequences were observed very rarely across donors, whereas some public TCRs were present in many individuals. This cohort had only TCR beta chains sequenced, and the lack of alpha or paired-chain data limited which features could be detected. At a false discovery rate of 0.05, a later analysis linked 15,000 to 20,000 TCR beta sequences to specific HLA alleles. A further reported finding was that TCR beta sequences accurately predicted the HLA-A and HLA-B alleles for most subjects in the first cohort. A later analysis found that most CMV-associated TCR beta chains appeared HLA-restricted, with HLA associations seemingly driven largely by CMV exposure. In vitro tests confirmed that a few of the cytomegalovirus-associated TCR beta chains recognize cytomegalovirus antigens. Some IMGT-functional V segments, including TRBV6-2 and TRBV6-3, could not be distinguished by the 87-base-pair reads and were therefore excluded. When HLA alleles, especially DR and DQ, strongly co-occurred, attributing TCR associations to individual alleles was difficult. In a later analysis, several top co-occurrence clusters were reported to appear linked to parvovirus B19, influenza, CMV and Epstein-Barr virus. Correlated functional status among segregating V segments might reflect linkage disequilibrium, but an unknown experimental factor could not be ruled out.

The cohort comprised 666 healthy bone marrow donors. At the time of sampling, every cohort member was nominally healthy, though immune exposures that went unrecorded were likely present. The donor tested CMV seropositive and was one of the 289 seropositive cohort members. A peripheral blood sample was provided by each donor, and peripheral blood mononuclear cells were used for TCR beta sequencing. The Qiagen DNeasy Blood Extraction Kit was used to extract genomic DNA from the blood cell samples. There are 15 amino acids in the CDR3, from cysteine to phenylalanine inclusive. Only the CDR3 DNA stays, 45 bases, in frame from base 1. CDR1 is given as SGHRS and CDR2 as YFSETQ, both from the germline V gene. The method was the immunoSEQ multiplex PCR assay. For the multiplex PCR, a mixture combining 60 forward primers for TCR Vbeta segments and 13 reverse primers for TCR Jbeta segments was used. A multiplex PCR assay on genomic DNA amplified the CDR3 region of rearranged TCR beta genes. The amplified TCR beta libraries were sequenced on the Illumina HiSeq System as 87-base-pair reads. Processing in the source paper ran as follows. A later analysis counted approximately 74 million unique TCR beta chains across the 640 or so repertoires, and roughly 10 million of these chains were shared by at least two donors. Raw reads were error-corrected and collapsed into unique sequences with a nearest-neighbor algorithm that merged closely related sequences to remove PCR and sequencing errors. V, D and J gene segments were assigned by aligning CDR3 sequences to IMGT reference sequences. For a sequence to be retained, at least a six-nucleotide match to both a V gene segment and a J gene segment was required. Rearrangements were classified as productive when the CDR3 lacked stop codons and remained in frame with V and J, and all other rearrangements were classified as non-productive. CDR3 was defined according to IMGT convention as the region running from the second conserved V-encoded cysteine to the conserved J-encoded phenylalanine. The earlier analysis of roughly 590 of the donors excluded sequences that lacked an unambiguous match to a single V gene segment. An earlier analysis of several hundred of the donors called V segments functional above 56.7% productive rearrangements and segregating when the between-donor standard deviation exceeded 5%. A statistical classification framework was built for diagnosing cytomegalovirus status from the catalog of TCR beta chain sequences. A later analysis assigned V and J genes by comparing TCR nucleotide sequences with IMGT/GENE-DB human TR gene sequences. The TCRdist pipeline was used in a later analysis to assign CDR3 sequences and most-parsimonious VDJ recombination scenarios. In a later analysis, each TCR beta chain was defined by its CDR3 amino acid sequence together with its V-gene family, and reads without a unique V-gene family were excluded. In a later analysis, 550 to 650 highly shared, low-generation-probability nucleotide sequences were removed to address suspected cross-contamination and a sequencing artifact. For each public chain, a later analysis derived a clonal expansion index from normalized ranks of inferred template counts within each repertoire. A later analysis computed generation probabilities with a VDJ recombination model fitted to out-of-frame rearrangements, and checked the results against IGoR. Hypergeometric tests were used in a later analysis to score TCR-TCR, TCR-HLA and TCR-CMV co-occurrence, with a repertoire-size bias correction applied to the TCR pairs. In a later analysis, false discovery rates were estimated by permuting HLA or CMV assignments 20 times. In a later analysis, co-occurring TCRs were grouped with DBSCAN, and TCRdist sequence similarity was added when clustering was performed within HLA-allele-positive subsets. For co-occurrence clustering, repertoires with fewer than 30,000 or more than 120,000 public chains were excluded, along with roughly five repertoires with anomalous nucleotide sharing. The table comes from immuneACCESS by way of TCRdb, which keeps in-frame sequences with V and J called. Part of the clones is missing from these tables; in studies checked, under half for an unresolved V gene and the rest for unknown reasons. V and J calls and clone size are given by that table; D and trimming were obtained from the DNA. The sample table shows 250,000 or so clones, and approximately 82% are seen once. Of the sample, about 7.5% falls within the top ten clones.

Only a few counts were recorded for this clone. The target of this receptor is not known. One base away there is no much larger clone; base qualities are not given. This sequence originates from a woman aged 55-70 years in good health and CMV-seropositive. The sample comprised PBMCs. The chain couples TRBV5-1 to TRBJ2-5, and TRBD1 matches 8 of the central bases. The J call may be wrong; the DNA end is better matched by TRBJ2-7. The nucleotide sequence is TGCGCCAGCAAACAGACGGGACAGGAGACCTACGAGCAGTACTTC. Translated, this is CASKQTGQETYEQYF.